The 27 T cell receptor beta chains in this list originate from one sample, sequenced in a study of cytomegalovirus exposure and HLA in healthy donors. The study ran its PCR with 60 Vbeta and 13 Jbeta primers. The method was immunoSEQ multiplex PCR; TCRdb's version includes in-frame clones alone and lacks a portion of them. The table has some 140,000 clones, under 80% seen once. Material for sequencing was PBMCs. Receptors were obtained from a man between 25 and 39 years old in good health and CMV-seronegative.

CDR3 nucleotide sequence: TGTGCCAGCAGCCAAAATGATGGTCGGACAGGAGAAGACTCTGGAAACACCATATATTTT. As protein: CASSQNDGRTGEDSGNTIYF. V is TRBV2 and J is TRBJ1-3; TRBD1 matches at 7 bases. The CDR3 runs to 20 residues. Germline loops: CDR1 SNHLY, CDR2 FYNNEI. J lost 0 bases, V lost 6 bases, and 20 bases had no gene match.

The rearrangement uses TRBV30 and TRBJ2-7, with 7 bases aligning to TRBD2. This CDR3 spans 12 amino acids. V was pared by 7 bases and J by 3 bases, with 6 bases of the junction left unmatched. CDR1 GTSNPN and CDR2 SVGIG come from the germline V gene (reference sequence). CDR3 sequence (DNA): TGTGCCTCCAACCGCGGGAGCTACGAGCAGTACTTC. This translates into CASNRGSYEQYF.

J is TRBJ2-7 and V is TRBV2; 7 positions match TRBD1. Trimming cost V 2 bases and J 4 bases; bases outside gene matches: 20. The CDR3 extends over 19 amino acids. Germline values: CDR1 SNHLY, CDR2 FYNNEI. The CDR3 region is CASSEWVGRDSHRFYEQYF. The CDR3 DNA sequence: TGTGCCAGCAGTGAATGGGTTGGTCGGGACAGCCATCGATTTTACGAGCAGTACTTC.

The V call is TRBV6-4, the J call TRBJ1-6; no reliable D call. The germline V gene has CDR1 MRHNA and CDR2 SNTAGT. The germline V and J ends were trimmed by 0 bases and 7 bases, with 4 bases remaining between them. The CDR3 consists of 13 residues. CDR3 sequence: CASSDSLNSPLHF. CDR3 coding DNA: TGTGCCAGCAGTGACTCTCTGAATTCACCCCTCCACTTT.

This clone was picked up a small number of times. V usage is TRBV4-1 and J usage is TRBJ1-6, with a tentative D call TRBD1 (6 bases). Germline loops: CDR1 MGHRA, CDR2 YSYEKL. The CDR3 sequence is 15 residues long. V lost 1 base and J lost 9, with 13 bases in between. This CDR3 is CASSQAEQGGSPLHF. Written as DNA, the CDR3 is TGCGCCAGCAGCCAAGCGGAACAGGGCGGTTCACCCCTCCACTTT.

CDR3 bases: TGCGCCAGCAGCTTGGATGGACAGGGACGCACAGATACGCAGTATTTT. Amino acids: CASSLDGQGRTDTQYF. V gene TRBV5-1 combines with J gene TRBJ2-3; TRBD1 matches 8 bases. The CDR3 loop spans 16 amino acids. V trimming: 0 bases; J trimming: 1 base; junction bases outside the gene matches: 4. Germline V gives CDR1 SGHRS, CDR2 YFSETQ.

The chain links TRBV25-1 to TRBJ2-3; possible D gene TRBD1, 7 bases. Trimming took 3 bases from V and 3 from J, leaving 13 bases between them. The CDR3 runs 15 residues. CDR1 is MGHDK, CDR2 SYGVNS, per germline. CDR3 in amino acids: CASSDGGTETDTQYF. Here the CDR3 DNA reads TGTGCCAGCAGTGATGGGGGGACAGAGACAGATACGCAGTATTTT. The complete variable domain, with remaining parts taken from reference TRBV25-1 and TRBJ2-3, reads EADIYQTPRYLVIGTGKKITLECSQTMGHDKMYWYQQDPGMELHLIHYSYGVNSTEKGDLSSESTVSRIRTEHFPLTLESARPSHTSQYLCASSDGGTETDTQYFGPGTRLTVL.

CDR3 in amino acids: CASSLSRDRWNTEAFF. The CDR3 DNA follows: TGTGCCAGCAGTTTAAGCCGGGACAGATGGAACACTGAAGCTTTCTTT. This chain connects TRBV27 to TRBJ1-1; 7 bases map to TRBD1. V gave up 2 bases and J gave up 1 base; unmatched junction bases: 7. CDR3 length: 16 amino acids. Per germline, CDR1 MNHEY and CDR2 SMNVEV (reference sequence).

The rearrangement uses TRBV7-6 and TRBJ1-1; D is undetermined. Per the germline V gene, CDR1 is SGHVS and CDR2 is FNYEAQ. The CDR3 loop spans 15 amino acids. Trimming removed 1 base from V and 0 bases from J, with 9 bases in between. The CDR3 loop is CASSLGSLMNTEAFF. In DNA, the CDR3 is TGTGCCAGCAGCTTAGGGTCCCTAATGAACACTGAAGCTTTCTTT.

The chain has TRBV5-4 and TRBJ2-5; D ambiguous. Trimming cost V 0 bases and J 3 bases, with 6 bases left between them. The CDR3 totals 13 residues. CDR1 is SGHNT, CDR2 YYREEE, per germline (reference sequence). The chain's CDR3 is CASSLEQEETQYF. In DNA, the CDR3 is TGTGCCAGCAGCTTGGAGCAGGAAGAGACCCAGTACTTC.

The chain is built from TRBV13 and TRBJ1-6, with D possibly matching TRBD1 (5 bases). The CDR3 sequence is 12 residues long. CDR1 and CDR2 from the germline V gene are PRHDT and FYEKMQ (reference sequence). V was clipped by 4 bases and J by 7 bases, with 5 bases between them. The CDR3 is CASSYRNSPLHF. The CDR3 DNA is TGTGCCAGCAGCTACAGGAATTCACCCCTCCACTTT.

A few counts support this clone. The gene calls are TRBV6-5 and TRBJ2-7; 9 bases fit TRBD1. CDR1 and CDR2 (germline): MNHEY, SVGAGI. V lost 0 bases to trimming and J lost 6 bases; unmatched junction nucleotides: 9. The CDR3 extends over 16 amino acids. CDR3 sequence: CASSYSSGTGLGEQYF. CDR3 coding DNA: TGTGCCAGCAGTTACTCGTCGGGGACAGGGCTAGGCGAGCAGTACTTC.

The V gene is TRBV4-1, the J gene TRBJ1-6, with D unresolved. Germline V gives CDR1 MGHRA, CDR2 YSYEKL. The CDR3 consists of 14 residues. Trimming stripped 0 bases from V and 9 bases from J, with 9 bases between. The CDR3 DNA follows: TGCGCCAGCAGCCAAGACTTAGGGAGTTCACCCCTCCACTTT. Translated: CASSQDLGSSPLHF.

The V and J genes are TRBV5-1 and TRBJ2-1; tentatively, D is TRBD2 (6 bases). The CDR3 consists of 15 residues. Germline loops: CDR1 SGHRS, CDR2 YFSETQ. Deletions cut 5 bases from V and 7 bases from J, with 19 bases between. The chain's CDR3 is CASSLRDRRENEQFF. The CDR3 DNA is TGCGCCAGCAGTCTACGGGACCGCCGGGAGAATGAGCAGTTCTTC.

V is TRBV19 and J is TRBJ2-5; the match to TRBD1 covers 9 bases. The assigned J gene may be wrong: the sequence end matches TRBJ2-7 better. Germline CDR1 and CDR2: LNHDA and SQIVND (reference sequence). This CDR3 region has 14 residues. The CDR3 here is CASSMGQGSYEQYF. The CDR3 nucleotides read TGTGCCAGTAGTATGGGACAGGGTTCCTACGAGCAGTACTTC.

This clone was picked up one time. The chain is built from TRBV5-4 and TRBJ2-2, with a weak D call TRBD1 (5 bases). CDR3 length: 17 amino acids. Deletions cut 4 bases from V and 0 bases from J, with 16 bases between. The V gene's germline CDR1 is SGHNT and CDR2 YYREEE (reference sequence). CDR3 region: CASSEEQEPANTGELFF. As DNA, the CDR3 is TGTGCCAGCAGCGAGGAACAGGAACCCGCGAACACCGGGGAGCTGTTTTTT.

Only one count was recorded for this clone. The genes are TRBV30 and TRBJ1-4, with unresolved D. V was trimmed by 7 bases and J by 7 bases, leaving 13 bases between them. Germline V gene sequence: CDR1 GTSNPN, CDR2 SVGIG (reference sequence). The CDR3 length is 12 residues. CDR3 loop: CASREVGEKLFF. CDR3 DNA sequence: TGTGCCTCAAGGGAGGTTGGTGAAAAACTGTTTTTT.

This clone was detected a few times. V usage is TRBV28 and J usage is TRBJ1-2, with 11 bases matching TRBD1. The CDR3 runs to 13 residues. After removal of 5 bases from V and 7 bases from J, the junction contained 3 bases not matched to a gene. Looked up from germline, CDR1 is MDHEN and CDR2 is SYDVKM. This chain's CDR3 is CASSLDRGLGYTF. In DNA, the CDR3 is TGTGCCAGCAGTCTGGACAGGGGGCTTGGCTACACCTTC.

CDR3 protein: CATSRVISGGEETQYF. The CDR3 DNA sequence: TGTGCCACCAGCAGAGTTATTAGCGGGGGGGAAGAGACCCAGTACTTC. This chain uses TRBV15 with TRBJ2-5, with 11 bases lining up with TRBD2. The CDR3 runs 16 residues. Trimming cost V 1 base and J 3 bases; bases outside gene matches: 4. Germline V CDR1 and CDR2: LNHNV, YYDKDF (reference sequence).

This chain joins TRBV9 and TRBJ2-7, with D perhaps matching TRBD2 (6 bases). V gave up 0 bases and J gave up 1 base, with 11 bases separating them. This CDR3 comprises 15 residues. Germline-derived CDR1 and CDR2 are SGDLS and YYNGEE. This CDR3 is CASSVGGESSYEQYF. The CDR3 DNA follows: TGTGCCAGCAGCGTAGGGGGGGAATCTTCCTACGAGCAGTACTTC.

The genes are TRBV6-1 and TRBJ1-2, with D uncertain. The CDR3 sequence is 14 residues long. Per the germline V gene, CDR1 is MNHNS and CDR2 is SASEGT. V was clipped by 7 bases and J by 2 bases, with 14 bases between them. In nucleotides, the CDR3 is TGTGCCAGCACGGTTGGAGGGTGGAACTATGGCTACACCTTC. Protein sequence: CASTVGGWNYGYTF.

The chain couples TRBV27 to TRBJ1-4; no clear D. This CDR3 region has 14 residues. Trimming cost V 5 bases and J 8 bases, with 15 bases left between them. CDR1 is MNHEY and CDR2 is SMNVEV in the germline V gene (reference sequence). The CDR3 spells CASSTVGGSEKLFF. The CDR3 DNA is TGTGCCAGCAGTACCGTGGGAGGCAGCGAAAAACTGTTTTTT.

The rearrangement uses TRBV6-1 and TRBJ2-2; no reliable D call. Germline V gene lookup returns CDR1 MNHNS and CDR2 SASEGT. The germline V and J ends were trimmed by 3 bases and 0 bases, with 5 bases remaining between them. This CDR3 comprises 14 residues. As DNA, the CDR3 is TGTGCCAGCAGTGACAATTCGAACACCGGGGAGCTGTTTTTT. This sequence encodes CASSDNSNTGELFF.

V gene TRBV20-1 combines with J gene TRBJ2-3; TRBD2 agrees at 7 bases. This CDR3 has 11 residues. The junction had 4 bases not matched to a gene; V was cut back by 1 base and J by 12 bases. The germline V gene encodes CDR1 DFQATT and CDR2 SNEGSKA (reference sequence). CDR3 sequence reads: CSARGRLAQYF. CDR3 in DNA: TGCAGTGCTAGAGGTCGACTAGCTCAGTATTTT.

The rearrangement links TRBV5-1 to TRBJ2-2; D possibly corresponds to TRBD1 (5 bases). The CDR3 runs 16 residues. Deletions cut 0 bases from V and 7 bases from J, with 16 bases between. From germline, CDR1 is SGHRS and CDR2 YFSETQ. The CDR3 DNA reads TGCGCCAGCAGCTTGGCCAGTAGGGGAAATAGCGGGGAGCTGTTTTTT. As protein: CASSLASRGNSGELFF.

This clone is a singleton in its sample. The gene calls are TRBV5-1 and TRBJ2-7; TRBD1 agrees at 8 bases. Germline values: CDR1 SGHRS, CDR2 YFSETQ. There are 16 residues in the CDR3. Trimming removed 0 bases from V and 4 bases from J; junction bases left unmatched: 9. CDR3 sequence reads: CASSLEVDRAVYEQYF. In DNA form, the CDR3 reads TGCGCCAGCAGCTTGGAAGTGGACAGGGCGGTATACGAGCAGTACTTC.

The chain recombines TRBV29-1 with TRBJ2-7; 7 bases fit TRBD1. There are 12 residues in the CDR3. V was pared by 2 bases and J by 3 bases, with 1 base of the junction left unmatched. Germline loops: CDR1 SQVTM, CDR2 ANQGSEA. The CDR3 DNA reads TGCAGCGTTGAATCAGGGGGCTACGAGCAGTACTTC. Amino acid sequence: CSVESGGYEQYF.